This record covers a single T cell receptor beta chain. This sample is drawn from a study of shared clonotypes between healthy human individuals. Generated by immunoSEQ multiplex PCR, the TCRdb table keeps only in-frame clones and is missing some. Among over 2 million clones, about 95% were seen once, and the ten largest hold about 1.1%. Naive CD8 populations comprised CD45RO-negative cells positively selected for CCR7, excluding terminally differentiated effector memory CD45RA+ cells. This TCR came from a young man in good health. The sample consisted of naive CD8+ T cells sorted from blood.

CDR3 coding DNA: TGTGCCAGCAGTTCCCCTCGGGAGGCCATCGGTGAAAAACTGTTTTTT. It yields the protein CASSSPREAIGEKLFF. The chain joins TRBV28 to TRBJ1-4, with D unclear. CDR3 length: 16 residues. Germline loops: CDR1 MDHEN, CDR2 SYDVKM. Trimming took off 4 bases at V and 7 bases at J, with 19 bases between the two ends.